This T cell receptor beta chain was retrieved from a study of blood T cell repertoires in COVID-19 (dated by TCRdb to between 2020 and 2021). For the wider study: Samples covering the acute and convalescent phases of COVID-19 were provided by collaborators in the United States, Italy and Spain. The prospective study material was composed of cDNA or gDNA derived from T cells, B-cell-depleted T cells, or PBMCs. The dataset comprised deeply sampled blood TCRbeta repertoires from subjects exposed to, actively infected with, or recovered from COVID-19. The repertoires were made available in a free public database intended to serve as a resource for research on the immune response to SARS-CoV-2. The samples were drawn from two sources: the first 160 participants of the ongoing ImmuneRACE study, and 1,000 to 1,500 subjects contributed by 6 global collaborators. A de-identified subject ID, COVID-19 status, age in years and sex were almost always included in the sample metadata. Where available, HLA class I and class II types were obtained from metadata supplied by the sample provider rather than from assay-based typing.

Findings and caveats that apply to the study as a whole: The amount of clinical and demographic metadata varied by source and participant and was provided uncurated.

TCRbeta CDR3 regions were amplified from genomic DNA by means of the immunoSEQ Assay, a bias-controlled multiplex PCR. In the source study's methods: The number of nucleated cells in each sample was estimated from the amplification of reference gene primers within the assay. To quantify the absolute abundance of each unique TCRbeta CDR3 rearrangement, sequence reads were collapsed and filtered. For each sample, productive Simpson clonality was calculated by taking the square root of Simpson's diversity index across productive rearrangements. The clones in this table, taken by TCRdb from immuneACCESS, are in-frame only. Not every clone is retained; where verified, under half of the shortfall comes from an unresolved V gene, and the cause of the rest is unknown. That table is the source of V, J and clone size, and D and trimming were worked out from the DNA. In all, the sample holds over 250,000 clones, and approximately 80% of those were seen once. Of the sample, approximately 5% is held by the ten largest clones.

In the case of this clone: The target of this receptor is not known. The input lacks base qualities; no much larger clone sits a single base away.

Participants in the prospective study were aged roughly 18 to 100 years, lived in 24 United States geographic areas, and enrolled through a virtual design. In the prospective study, cohorts were assigned on the basis of participant-reported clinical history obtained from a screening survey and a study questionnaire. A participant counted as exposed if, within 2 weeks of entering the study, that participant had been in contact with someone who had a PCR-confirmed or clinician-diagnosed COVID-19 case. In the prospective study, mobile phlebotomists collected whole blood, serum and a nasopharyngeal or oropharyngeal swab from each participant. Participants in the prospective study had the option to provide additional blood draws and questionnaires over a roughly two-month period. Before DNA extraction, blood samples from the prospective study were shipped at room temperature or frozen. Germline trimming: 4 bases from V, 0 bases from J; junction bases outside gene matches: 4. In the germline V gene, CDR1 corresponds to SGHDT and CDR2 to YYEEEE. Including the terminal cysteine and phenylalanine, the CDR3 comprises 15 residues. The only DNA kept is the CDR3, 45 bases in frame from the first base.

This receptor was taken from a man aged 40-49 years who had been exposed to COVID-19. The material sequenced was PBMCs or T cells enriched from blood (not recorded which). The chain is made from TRBV5-6 and TRBJ1-1, and 9 bases in between align with TRBD1. The DNA sequence is TGTGCCAGCAGCCCGACAGGGGGTATGAACACTGAAGCTTTCTTT. It encodes CASSPTGGMNTEAFF.